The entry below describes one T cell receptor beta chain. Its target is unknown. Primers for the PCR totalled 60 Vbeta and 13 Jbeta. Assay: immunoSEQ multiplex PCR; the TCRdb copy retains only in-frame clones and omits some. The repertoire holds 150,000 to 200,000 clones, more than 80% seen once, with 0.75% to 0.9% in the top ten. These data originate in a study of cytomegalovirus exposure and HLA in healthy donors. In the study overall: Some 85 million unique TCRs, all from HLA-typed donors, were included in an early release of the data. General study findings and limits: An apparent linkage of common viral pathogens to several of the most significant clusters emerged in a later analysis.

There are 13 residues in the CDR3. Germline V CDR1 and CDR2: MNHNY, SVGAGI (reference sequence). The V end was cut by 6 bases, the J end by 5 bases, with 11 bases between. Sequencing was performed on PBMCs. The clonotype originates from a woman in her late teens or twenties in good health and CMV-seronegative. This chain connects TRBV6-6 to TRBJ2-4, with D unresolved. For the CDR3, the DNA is TGTGCCAGCAGCCGTGGCCTTGAAAACATTCAGTACTTC. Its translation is CASSRGLENIQYF.